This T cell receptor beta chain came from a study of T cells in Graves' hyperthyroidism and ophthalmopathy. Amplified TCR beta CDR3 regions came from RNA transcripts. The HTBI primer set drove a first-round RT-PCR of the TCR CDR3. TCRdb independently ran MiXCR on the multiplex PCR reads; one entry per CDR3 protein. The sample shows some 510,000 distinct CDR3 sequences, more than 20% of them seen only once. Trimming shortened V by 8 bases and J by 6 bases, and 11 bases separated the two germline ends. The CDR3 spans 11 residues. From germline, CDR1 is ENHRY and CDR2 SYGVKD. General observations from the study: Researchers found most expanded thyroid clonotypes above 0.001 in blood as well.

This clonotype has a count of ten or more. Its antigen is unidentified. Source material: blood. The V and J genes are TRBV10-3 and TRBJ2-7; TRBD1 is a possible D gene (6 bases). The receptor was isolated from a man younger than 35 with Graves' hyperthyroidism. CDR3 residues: CAIQRGFEQYF. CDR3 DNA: TGTGCCATCCAGAGGGGGTTCGAGCAGTACTTC.